The 5 T cell receptor beta chains below were found in one sample sequenced in a study of identical twins. TCRdb fed the 5' RACE reads into MiXCR, producing one record per CDR3 protein. The data contain a few hundred thousand distinct CDR3 sequences, more than 9% of them singletons. The same sample was also used in a study of yellow fever vaccine responses in identical twins.

What was sequenced was PBMCs. These receptors were collected from a woman between 18 and 29 years old in good health.

V usage is TRBV20-1 and J usage is TRBJ2-1, with 10 bases that match TRBD2. From germline, CDR1 is DFQATT and CDR2 SNEGSKA (reference sequence). The ends lost 6 bases at V and 7 bases at J; junction bases unmatched: 9. CDR3 length equals 14 residues. The CDR3 DNA follows: TGCAGTGCCCCTGCTAGCGGGAGTAGTAATGAGCAGTTCTTC. Residues: CSAPASGSSNEQFF.

This clonotype was observed at least ten times. The V call is TRBV2, the J call TRBJ2-3, with D unresolved. This CDR3 contains 14 residues. V dropped 3 bases and J dropped 4 bases, with 11 bases sitting between them. Germline loops: CDR1 SNHLY, CDR2 FYNNEI. The CDR3 coding sequence is TGTGCCAGCAGTGAGGTCGGTGGGGCAGATACGCAGTATTTT. Amino acids: CASSEVGGADTQYF.

This clonotype was counted a few times. The chain is built from TRBV29-1 and TRBJ2-7; weak D call: TRBD1 (5 bases). The V and J ends lost 7 bases and 0 bases respectively, with 16 bases between them. Germline loops: CDR1 SQVTM, CDR2 ANQGSEA. The CDR3 spans 14 residues. The chain's CDR3 is CSAQDASSSYEQYF. DNA for the CDR3: TGCAGCGCACAGGACGCTTCTAGCTCCTACGAGCAGTACTTC.

The table lists this clonotype with many counts. This chain joins TRBV29-1 and TRBJ2-1; D unresolved. Germline assignment: CDR1 SQVTM and CDR2 ANQGSEA. V was clipped by 4 bases and J by 6 bases, with 4 bases between them. This CDR3 is 10 amino acids long. Here the CDR3 reads CSVGSNEQFF. CDR3 nucleotide sequence: TGCAGCGTTGGCAGCAATGAGCAGTTCTTC.

The sample holds a few counts of this clonotype. The V call is TRBV7-8, the J call TRBJ2-5, with 10 positions matching TRBD2. The J segment lost 4 bases and the V segment lost 4 bases, leaving 6 bases of the junction unmatched. The CDR3 totals 15 residues. Germline CDR1 reads SGHVS; CDR2 reads FQNEAQ. CDR3 DNA sequence: TGTGCCAGCAGCTCCATAGCGGGAGGAACAGAGACCCAGTACTTC. Amino acids: CASSSIAGGTETQYF.